This T cell receptor (beta chain) was found in a study of T cell therapy after organ transplantation. Whole-study results and caveats: In nonresponders, large pretherapy expansions changed minimally after therapy.

About this clone: Its target is not known.

Germline V gene data show CDR1 as LGHNA and CDR2 as YSLEER. CDR3 length: 15 amino acids. V lost 5 bases and J lost 0; bases outside the gene matches: 6. TCRdb's copy holds only in-frame clones and misses some; the assay was immunoSEQ multiplex PCR. Of about 48,000 clones detected, less than 95% appear once; the ten largest clones hold 2.5% to 3.5%. The TCR originated in a human patient who had received a solid organ transplant and had CMV disease. Sequencing was performed on CD8+ T cells from blood, taken before autologous CMV-specific T cell therapy. The V call is TRBV4-3, the J call TRBJ1-1, with 7 bases fitting TRBD1. The CDR3 region is CASSSGQDLNTEAFF. For the CDR3, the DNA is TGCGCCAGCAGCTCCGGACAGGACTTGAACACTGAAGCTTTCTTT.